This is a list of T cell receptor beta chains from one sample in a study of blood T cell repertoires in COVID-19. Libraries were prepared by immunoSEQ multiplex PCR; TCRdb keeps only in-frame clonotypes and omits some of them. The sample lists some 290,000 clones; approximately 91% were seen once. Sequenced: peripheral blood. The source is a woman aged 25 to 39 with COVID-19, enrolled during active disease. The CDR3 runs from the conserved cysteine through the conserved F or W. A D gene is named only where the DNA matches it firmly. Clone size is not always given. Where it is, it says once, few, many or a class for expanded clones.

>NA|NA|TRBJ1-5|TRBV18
TGTGCCAGCTCACCGGTCGGGGGTGTAAGTCAGCCCCAGCATTTT
CASSPVGGVSQPQHF
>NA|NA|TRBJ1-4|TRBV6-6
TGTGCCAGCAGTTCCCAAATATCGGGAGGGGAAAAACTGTTTTTT
CASSSQISGGEKLFF
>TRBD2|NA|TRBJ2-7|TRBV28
TGTGCCAGCAGTAACCCCCCGAGGGAGGGCAAGCAGTACTTC
CASSNPPREGKQYF
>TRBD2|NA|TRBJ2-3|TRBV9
TGTGCCAGCAGCGACCTCGGCGCGGGAGCCGGCTCAGATACGCAGTATTTT
CASSDLGAGAGSDTQYF
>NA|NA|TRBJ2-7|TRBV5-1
TGCGCCAGCAGCATAAACAGCTACGAGCAGTACTTC
CASSINSYEQYF
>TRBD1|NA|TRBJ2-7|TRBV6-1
TGTGCCAGCAGCGAAGCACCGGGACAGGGAAGTTACGAGCAGTACTTC
CASSEAPGQGSYEQYF
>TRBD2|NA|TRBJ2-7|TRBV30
TGTGCCTGGAGTGGGGTAAGATGGGCGGGAGGAAGCTCCGAGCAGTACTTC
CAWSGVRWAGGSSEQYF
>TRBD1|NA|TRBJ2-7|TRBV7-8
TGTGCCAGCAGCTTAGCGACAGGGAACGATGGAGAGCAGTACTTC
CASSLATGNDGEQYF
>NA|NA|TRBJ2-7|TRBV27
TGTGCCAGCAGTTTATCCCGGGTAGCGCCCGAGCAGTACTTC
CASSLSRVAPEQYF
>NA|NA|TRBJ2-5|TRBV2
TGTGCCAGCAGTGAAGAAGGAGGGCAAGAGACCCAGTACTTC
CASSEEGGQETQYF
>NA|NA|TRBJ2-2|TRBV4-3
TGCGCCAGCAGCCCCTTCCGGGACTCCAACACCGGGGAGCTGTTTTTT
CASSPFRDSNTGELFF
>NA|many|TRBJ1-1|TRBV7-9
TGTGCCAGCAGCCCTGCCAGGACTGAAGCTTTCTTT
CASSPARTEAFF
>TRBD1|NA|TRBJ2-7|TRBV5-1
TGCGCCAGCAGCTCGCTACAGGGGTTGAACTACGAGCAGTACTTC
CASSSLQGLNYEQYF
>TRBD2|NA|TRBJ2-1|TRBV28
TGTGCCAGCACTCCCCTGAATCAGGGAGGGTACAATGAGCAGTTCTTC
CASTPLNQGGYNEQFF
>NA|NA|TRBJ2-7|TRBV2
TGTGCCAGCAGTGAAGCGCTTAGGGGTTACGAGCAGTACTTC
CASSEALRGYEQYF
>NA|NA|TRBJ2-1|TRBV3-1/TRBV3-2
TGTGCCAGCAGCCCAGCGGTCCTACAATTTGAGCAGTTCTTC
CASSPAVLQFEQFF
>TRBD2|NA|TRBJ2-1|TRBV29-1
TGCAGCGTTGAAGGGACTAGCGGGGGTCCCTACAATGAGCAGTTCTTC
CSVEGTSGGPYNEQFF
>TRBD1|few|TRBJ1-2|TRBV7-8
TGTGCCAGCACCTCTGGGACAGGGGGCTATGGCTACACCTTC
CASTSGTGGYGYTF
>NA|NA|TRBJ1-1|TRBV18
TGTGCCAGCTCACCAAGGAGGGTGAACACTGAAGCTTTCTTT
CASSPRRVNTEAFF
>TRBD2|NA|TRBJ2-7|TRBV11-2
TGTGCCAGCAGCTTAGGGGACCGGGAGGGAAGAGGGCAGTACTTC
CASSLGDREGRGQYF
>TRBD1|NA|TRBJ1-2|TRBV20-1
TGCAGTGCTAGGGACAGGGATGGCTACACCTTC
CSARDRDGYTF
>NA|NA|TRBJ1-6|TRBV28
TGTGCCAGCAGTTTAGTGGGGGCGCAGTCACCCCTCCACTTT
CASSLVGAQSPLHF
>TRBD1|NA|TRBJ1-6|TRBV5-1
TGCGCCAGCAGCTTGTCCGGGACAGGGGAATCACCCCTCCACTTT
CASSLSGTGESPLHF